The 7 T cell receptor beta chains below come from one sample, sequenced in a study of shared clonotypes between healthy human individuals. CD45RO-negative, CCR7-positively selected cells formed the naive CD8 fraction, excluding terminally differentiated effector memory CD45RA+ cells. Assay: immunoSEQ multiplex PCR; the TCRdb copy retains only in-frame clones and omits some. The data hold millions of clones, with about 95% observed a single time. Material for sequencing was naive CD8+ T cells sorted from blood. The source of these receptors is a man between 18 and 29 years old in good health.

As regards this clone: The identical CDR3 is also encoded by other nucleotide sequences in the sample. The V call is TRBV7-6, the J call TRBJ2-2, with D hard to call. Per the germline V gene, CDR1 is SGHVS and CDR2 is FNYEAQ. V was trimmed by 5 bases and J by 6 bases, leaving 7 bases between them. The CDR3 spans 12 residues. CDR3 in amino acids: CASSLGSGELFF. In DNA, the CDR3 is TGTGCCAGCAGCCTCGGGTCCGGGGAGCTGTTTTTT.

This chain links TRBV4-3 with TRBJ2-2; TRBD2 matches at 10 bases. The CDR3 sequence is 15 residues long. The V gene end was trimmed by 4 bases and the J gene end by 7 bases; junction bases not matched to a gene: 6. Germline CDR1 is LGHNA and CDR2 is YSLEER. The chain's CDR3 is CASSPSGSGNGELFF. The CDR3 DNA reads as TGCGCCAGCAGCCCTAGCGGGAGTGGGAACGGGGAGCTGTTTTTT.

The chain recombines TRBV7-2 with TRBJ1-2; no reliable D call. The CDR3 runs 14 residues. Germline V lookup: CDR1 SGHTA, CDR2 FQGNSA. V was clipped by 10 bases and J by 4 bases, with 19 bases between them. CDR3 nucleotide sequence: TGTGCCATCCCCCTTCCTGGTTGGGTCTATGGCTACACCTTC. Its translation is CAIPLPGWVYGYTF.

The CDR3 DNA is TGTGCCAGCAGCTCTTCGAGGGAGGAGCAGTTCTTC. Translation gives CASSSSREEQFF. The gene calls are TRBV7-9 and TRBJ2-1; a possible D gene is TRBD2 (5 bases). The length of the CDR3 is 12 residues. Germline V gives CDR1 SEHNR, CDR2 FQNEAQ (reference sequence). V shed 4 bases and J shed 10 bases, with 11 bases lying between them.

This clone was seen a single time. The CDR3 region has the DNA TGTGCCAGCAGTTTATTGGGCGGGGCGGACTACAATGAGCAGTTCTTC. Protein sequence: CASSLLGGADYNEQFF. V usage is TRBV27 and J usage is TRBJ2-1, with D tentatively TRBD2 (6 bases). CDR3 length: 16 amino acids. Per the germline V gene, CDR1 is MNHEY and CDR2 is SMNVEV (reference sequence). V was cut by 1 base and J by 3 bases, with 13 bases left in between.

The CDR3 loop is CATSRDFMSSYEQYF. The CDR3 nucleotides are TGTGCCACCAGCAGAGATTTTATGAGCTCCTACGAGCAGTACTTC. The chain uses TRBV15 and TRBJ2-7; no definite D call. Germline V lookup: CDR1 LNHNV, CDR2 YYDKDF (reference sequence). The V gene lost 0 bases and the J gene lost 0 bases, with 9 bases spanning the gap. This CDR3 is 15 amino acids long. Based on the CDR3 plus reference TRBV15 and TRBJ2-7, the full variable domain is DAMVIQNPRYQVTQFGKPVTLSCSQTLNHNVMYWYQQKSSQAPKLLFHYYDKDFNNEADTPDNFQSRRPNTSFCFLDIRSPGLGDTAMYLCATSRDFMSSYEQYFGPGTRLTVT.

The chain uses TRBV4-1 and TRBJ2-5; 12 bases agree with TRBD2. The CDR3 covers 17 residues. Trimming at V came to 4 bases and at J to 1 base, leaving 7 bases not matched to a gene. The germline CDR1 and CDR2 sequences are MGHRA and YSYEKL. The CDR3 DNA reads TGCGCCAGCAGCCTCCGACTAGCGGGAGACTTCCAAGAGACCCAGTACTTC. Amino acids: CASSLRLAGDFQETQYF.